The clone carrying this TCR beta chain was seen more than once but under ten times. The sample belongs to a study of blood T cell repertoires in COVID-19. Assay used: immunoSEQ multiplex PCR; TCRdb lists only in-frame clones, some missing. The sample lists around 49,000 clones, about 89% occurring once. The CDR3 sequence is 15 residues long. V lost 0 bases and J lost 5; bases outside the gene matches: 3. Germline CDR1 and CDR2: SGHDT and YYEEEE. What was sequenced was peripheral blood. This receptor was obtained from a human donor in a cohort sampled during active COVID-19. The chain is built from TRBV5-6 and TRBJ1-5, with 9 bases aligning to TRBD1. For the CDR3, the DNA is TGTGCCAGCAGCTTGGCCGGGACAGGGTATCAGCCCCAGCATTTT. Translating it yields CASSLAGTGYQPQHF.